The 6 T cell receptor beta chains in this list originate from one sample, sequenced in a study of blood T cell repertoires in COVID-19. Measured with immunoSEQ multiplex PCR; TCRdb has only the in-frame clones, and not every one. The top ten clones hold around 1.9% of a sample with about 300,000 clones, around nine tenths of them seen once. The source material was peripheral blood. The receptors here all came from a woman under 40 with COVID-19, enrolled during active disease.

This clone was observed once. The rearrangement joins TRBV27 to TRBJ1-1; D uncertain. V lost 3 bases, J lost 4 bases, and 12 bases lay in between. The CDR3 runs to 14 residues. The germline CDR1 and CDR2 sequences are MNHEY and SMNVEV (reference sequence). The CDR3 protein is CASSFAGLSTEAFF. CDR3 sequence (DNA): TGTGCCAGCAGTTTTGCGGGATTGAGCACTGAAGCTTTCTTT.

The chain couples TRBV4-1 to TRBJ1-5; TRBD1 matches at 9 bases. This CDR3 is 15 amino acids long. Germline V gives CDR1 MGHRA, CDR2 YSYEKL. V was pared by 1 base and J by 2 bases, with 0 bases of the junction left unmatched. DNA of the CDR3: TGCGCCAGCAGCCAAGGACAGGGGGGCAATCAGCCCCAGCATTTT. Translating gives CASSQGQGGNQPQHF.

The rearrangement joins TRBV19 to TRBJ2-1; 13 bases are shared with TRBD2. V gave up 4 bases and J gave up 3 bases; unmatched junction bases: 6. CDR3 length: 17 amino acids. Germline loops: CDR1 LNHDA, CDR2 SQIVND (reference sequence). Here the CDR3 DNA reads TGTGCCAGTAGTACCAGACTAGCGGGGGGAATCTACAATGAGCAGTTCTTC. It is translated as CASSTRLAGGIYNEQFF.

V is TRBV28 and J is TRBJ1-2; TRBD1 is a possible D gene (6 bases). Trimming left V 4 bases short and J 8 bases short, with 14 bases between. Germline V gives CDR1 MDHEN, CDR2 SYDVKM. The CDR3 totals 13 residues. The CDR3 reads CASSSLDRMGYTF. CDR3 in DNA: TGTGCCAGCAGTTCCCTTGACAGGATGGGCTACACCTTC.

The genes are TRBV27 and TRBJ2-7; 7 bases are shared with TRBD2. The V and J ends lost 3 bases and 1 base, in that order; junction bases with no gene match: 6. The CDR3 is 15 residues long. Germline assignment: CDR1 MNHEY and CDR2 SMNVEV (reference sequence). DNA of the CDR3: TGTGCCAGCAGTTTCACTAGCGAGAGATCCTACGAGCAGTACTTC. Translated, it gives CASSFTSERSYEQYF.

In DNA, the CDR3 is TGTGCCAGCAGCGCCCAGGGTTTTGTGGGTCAGCCCCAGCATTTT. It encodes CASSAQGFVGQPQHF. The chain couples TRBV9 to TRBJ1-5, with TRBD1 as a possible D gene (5 bases). The germline V gene has CDR1 SGDLS and CDR2 YYNGEE. Trimming cost V 3 bases and J 6 bases, with 16 bases left between them. The CDR3 contains 15 residues.